This T cell receptor beta chain came from a study of CD8 T cells in ankylosing spondylitis. From germline, CDR1 is SGHAT and CDR2 FQDESV (reference sequence). There are 16 residues in the CDR3. Trimming cost V 1 base and J 7 bases; bases outside gene matches: 9. Study-level results: Earlier reports found some motif variants in synovial fluid and blood in reactive arthritis. Researchers reportedly found disease-linked clones significantly enriched in matched ankylosing spondylitis synovial fluid. Ankylosing spondylitis blood appeared to be characterized by a TCR beta motif of several highly homologous variants.

MiXCR, applied by TCRdb to the 5' RACE reads, yields one record per CDR3 protein. The sample holds under 200,000 distinct CDR3 sequences, approximately 9.9% seen once. Remarks on this clonotype: As yet, its antigen is unknown.

V usage is TRBV11-1 and J usage is TRBJ2-2; 7 nucleotides align to TRBD2. The sequenced sample consisted of blood, either unsorted or a sorted T cell fraction (not recorded which). This sequence originates from a female donor with ankylosing spondylitis or in good health (not recorded which). The CDR3 nucleotides are TGTGCCAGCAGCTTAGGGGAGACGGGAGGCATCGGGGAGCTGTTTTTT. Encoded protein: CASSLGETGGIGELFF.